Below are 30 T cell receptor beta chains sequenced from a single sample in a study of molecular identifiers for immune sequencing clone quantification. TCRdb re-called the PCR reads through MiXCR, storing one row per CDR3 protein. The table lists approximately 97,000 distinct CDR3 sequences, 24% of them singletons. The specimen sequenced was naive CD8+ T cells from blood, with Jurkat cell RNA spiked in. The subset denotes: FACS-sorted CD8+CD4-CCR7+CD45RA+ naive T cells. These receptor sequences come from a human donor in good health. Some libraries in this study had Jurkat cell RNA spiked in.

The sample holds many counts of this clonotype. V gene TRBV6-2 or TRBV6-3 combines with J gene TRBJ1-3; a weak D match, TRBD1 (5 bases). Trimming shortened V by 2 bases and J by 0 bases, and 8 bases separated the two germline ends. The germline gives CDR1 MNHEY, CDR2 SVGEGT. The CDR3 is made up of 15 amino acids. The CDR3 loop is CASSYLTVSGNTIYF. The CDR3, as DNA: TGTGCCAGCAGTTACCTGACAGTCTCTGGAAACACCATATATTTT.

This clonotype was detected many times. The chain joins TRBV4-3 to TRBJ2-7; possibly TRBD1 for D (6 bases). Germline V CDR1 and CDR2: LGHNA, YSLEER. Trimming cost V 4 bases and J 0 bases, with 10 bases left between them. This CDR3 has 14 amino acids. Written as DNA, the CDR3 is TGCGCCAGCAGCCCCTCGACAGGCTCCTACGAGCAGTACTTC. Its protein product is CASSPSTGSYEQYF.

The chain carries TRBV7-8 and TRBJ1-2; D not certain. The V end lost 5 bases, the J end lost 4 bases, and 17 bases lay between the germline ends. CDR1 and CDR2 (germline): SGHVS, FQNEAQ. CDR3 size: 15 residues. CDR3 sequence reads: CASSNRAPPTYGYTF. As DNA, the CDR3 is TGTGCCAGCAGCAATAGGGCCCCCCCCACCTATGGCTACACCTTC.

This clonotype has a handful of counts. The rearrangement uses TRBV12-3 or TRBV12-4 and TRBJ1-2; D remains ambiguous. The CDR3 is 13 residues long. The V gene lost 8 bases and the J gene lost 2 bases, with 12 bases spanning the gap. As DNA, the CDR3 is TGTGCCAGCGCTCTTACCAGAAACTATGGCTACACCTTC. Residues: CASALTRNYGYTF.

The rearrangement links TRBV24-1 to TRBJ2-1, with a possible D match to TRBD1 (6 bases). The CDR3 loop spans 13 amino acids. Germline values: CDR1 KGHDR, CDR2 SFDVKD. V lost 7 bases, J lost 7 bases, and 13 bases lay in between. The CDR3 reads CATRPGAGNEQFF. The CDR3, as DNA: TGTGCCACCAGGCCAGGGGCGGGTAATGAGCAGTTCTTC.

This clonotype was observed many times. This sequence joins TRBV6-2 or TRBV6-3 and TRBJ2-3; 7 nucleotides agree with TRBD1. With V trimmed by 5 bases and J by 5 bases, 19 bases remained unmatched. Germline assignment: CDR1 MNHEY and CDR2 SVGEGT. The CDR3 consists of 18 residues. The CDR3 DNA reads TGTGCCAGCAGTGACAGGGTCCTTTCCTTAGGGAAAAAAGATACGCAGTATTTT. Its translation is CASSDRVLSLGKKDTQYF.

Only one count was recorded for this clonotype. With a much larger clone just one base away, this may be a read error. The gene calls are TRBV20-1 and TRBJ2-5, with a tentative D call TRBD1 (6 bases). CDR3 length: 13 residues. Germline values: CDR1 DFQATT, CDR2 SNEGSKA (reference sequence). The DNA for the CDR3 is TGCAGTGCTAGGGACAGAACGCAAGAGACCCAGTGCTTC. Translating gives CSARDRTQETQCF.

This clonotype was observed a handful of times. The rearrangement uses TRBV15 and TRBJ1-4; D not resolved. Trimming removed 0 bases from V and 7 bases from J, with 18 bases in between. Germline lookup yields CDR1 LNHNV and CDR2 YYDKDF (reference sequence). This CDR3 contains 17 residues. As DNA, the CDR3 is TGTGCCACCAGCAGAGATAATTTGGGAGAGGACGGTGAAAAACTGTTTTTT. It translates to CATSRDNLGEDGEKLFF.

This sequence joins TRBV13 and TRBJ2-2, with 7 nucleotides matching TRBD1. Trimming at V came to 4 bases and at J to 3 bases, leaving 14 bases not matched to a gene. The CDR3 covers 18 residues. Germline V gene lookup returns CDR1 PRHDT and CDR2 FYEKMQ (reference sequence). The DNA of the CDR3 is TGTGCCAGCAGCTCCACGGGATACACAGGGGAACACACCGGGGAGCTGTTTTTT. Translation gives CASSSTGYTGEHTGELFF.

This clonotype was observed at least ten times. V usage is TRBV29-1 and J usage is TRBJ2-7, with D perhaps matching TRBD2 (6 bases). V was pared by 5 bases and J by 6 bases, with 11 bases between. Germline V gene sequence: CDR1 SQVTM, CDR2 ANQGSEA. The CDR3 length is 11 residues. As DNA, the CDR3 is TGCAGCGTTATCGGGGGAGGCGAGCAGTACTTC. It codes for CSVIGGGEQYF.

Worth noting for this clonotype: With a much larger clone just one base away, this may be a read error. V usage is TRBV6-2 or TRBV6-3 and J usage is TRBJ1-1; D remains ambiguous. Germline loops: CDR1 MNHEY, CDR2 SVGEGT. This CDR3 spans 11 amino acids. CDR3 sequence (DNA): TGTGCCAGCAGGGAAGACACTGAAGCTCTCTTT. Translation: CASREDTEALF.

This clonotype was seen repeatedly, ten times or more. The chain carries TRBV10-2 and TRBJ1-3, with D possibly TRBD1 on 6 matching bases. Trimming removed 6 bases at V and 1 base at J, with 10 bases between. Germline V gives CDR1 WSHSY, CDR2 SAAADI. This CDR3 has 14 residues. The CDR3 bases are TGCGCCAGCAGGACAGGCCCGTCTGGAAACACCATATATTTT. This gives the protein CASRTGPSGNTIYF.

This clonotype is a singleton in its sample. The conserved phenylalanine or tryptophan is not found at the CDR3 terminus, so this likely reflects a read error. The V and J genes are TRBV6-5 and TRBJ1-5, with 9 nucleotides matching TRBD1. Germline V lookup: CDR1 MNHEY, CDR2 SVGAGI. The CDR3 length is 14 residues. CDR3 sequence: CASSGTGLHQPQHV. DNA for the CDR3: TGTGCGAGCAGCGGGACAGGGCTTCATCAGCCCCAGCATGTT.

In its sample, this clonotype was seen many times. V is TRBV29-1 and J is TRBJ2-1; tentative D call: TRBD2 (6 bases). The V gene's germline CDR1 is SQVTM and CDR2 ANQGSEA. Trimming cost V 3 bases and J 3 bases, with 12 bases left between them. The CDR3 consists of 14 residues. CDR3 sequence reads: CSVDSSGRYNEQFF. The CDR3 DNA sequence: TGCAGCGTTGATTCAAGCGGGCGCTACAATGAGCAGTTCTTC.

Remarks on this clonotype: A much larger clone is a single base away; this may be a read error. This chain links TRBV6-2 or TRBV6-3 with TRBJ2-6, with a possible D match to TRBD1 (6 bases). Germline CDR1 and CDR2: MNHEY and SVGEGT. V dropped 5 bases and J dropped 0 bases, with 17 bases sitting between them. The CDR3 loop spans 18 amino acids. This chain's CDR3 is CASSPRDKGVSGANVLTF. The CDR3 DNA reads TGTGCCAGCAGTCCCCGGGACAAGGGTGTCTCTGGGGCCAACGTCCTGACTTTC.

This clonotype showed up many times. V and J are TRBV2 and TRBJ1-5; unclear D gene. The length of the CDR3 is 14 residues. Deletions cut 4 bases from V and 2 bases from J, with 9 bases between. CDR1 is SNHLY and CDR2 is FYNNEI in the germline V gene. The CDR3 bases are TGTGCCAGCAGTGGAATGGGCGGCAATCAGCCCCAGCATTTT. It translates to CASSGMGGNQPQHF.

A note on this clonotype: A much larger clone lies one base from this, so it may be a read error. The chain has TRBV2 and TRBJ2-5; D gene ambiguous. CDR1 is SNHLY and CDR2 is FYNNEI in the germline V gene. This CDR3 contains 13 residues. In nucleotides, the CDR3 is TGTGCCAGCAGTGATTGGAACCAAGAGACCCAGTGCTTC. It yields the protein CASSDWNQETQCF.

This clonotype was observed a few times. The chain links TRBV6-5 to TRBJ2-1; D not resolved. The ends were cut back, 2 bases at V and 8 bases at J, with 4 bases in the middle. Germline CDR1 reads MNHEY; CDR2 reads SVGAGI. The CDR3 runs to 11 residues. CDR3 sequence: CASSYRDEQFF. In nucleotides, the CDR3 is TGTGCCAGCAGTTACAGGGATGAGCAGTTCTTC.

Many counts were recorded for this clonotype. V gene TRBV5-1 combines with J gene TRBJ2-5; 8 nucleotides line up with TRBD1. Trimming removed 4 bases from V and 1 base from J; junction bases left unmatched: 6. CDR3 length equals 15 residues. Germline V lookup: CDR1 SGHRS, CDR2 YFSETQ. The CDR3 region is CASSEGQVIQETQYF. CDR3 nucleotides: TGCGCCAGCAGCGAGGGACAGGTGATCCAAGAGACCCAGTACTTC.

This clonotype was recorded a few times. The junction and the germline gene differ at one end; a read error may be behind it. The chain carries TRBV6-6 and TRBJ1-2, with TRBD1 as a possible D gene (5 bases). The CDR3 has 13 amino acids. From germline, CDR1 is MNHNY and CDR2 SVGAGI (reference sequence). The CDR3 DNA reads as TGTGCCAGCAGTTACGGGCAGGGAGATGGCTACGCCTTC. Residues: CASSYGQGDGYAF.

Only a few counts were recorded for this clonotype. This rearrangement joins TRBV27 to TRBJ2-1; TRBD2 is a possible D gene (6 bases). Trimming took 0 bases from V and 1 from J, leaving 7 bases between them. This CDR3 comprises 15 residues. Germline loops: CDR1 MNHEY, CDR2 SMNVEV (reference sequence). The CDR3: CASSLSGGSYNEQFF. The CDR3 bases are TGTGCCAGCAGTTTATCTGGGGGGTCCTACAATGAGCAGTTCTTC.

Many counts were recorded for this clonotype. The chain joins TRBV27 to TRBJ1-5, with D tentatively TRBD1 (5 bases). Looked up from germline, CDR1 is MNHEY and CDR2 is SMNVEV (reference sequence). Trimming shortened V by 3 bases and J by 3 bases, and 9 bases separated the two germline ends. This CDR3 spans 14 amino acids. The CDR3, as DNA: TGTGCCAGCAGTTTCGCGGGGACCAATCAGCCCCAGCATTTT. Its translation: CASSFAGTNQPQHF.

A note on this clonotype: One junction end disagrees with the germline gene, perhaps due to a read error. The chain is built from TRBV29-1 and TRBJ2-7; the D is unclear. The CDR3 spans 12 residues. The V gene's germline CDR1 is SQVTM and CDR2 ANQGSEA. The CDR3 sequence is CSVQDIHYEQYF. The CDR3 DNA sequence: TGCAGCGTTCAAGACATACACTACGAGCAGTACTTC.

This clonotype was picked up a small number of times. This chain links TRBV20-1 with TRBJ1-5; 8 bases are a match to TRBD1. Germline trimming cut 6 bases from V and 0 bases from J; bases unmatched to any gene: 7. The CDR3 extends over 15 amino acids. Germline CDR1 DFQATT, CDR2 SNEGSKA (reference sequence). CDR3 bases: TGCAGTGCCGAGGACAGGGAGTATAGCAATCAGCCCCAGCATTTT. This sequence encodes CSAEDREYSNQPQHF.

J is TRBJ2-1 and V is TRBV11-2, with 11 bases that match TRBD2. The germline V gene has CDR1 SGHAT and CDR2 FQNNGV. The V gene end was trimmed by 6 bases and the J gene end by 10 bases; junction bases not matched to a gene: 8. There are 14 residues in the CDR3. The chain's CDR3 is CASSFSGGAFEQFF. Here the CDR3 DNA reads TGTGCCAGCAGTTTTAGCGGGGGGGCCTTCGAGCAGTTCTTC.

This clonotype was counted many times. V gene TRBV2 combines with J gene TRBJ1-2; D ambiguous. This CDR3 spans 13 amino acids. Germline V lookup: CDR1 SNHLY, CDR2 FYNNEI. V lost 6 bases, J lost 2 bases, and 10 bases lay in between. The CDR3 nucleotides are TGTGCCAGCAGCACCGTGATAAACTATGGCTACACCTTC. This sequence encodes CASSTVINYGYTF.

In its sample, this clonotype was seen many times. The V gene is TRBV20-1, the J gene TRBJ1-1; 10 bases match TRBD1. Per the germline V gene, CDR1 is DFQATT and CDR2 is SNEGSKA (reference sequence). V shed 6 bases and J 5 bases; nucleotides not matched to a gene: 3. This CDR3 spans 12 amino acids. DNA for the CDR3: TGCAGTGCCTGGACAGGGGGGACTGAAGCTTTCTTT. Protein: CSAWTGGTEAFF.

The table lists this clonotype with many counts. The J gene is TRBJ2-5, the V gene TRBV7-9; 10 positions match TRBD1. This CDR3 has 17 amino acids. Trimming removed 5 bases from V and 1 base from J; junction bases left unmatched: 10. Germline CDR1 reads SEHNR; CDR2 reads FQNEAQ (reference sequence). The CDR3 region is CASSLTPGQGLQETQYF. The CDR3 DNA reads TGTGCCAGCAGCCTAACGCCGGGACAGGGGCTCCAAGAGACCCAGTACTTC.

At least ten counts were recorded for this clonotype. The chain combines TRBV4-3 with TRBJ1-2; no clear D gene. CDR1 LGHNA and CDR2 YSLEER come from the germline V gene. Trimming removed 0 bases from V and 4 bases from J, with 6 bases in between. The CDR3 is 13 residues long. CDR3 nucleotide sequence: TGCGCCAGCAGCCAAGAAAGTGGCTATGGCTACACCTTC. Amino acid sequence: CASSQESGYGYTF.

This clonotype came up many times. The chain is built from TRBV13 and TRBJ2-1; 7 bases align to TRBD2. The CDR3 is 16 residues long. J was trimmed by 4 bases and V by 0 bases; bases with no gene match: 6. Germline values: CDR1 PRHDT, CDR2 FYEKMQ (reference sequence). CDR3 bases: TGTGCCAGCAGCTTAGGCCTGGCTAGCGGATACAATGAGCAGTTCTTC. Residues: CASSLGLASGYNEQFF.